The clone carrying this T cell receptor beta chain was detected a few times. Its antigen is unidentified. Primers: 60 Vbeta forward and 13 Jbeta reverse. Produced via immunoSEQ multiplex PCR; TCRdb's table is partial and in-frame only. The sample consists of some 190,000 clones, about 83% of them appearing once. The data originate from a study of cytomegalovirus exposure and HLA in healthy donors. Notes on the study in general: A later analysis reported that several of the most significant clusters appeared to be linked to common viral pathogens, among them Epstein-Barr virus.

In germline, CDR1 is GTSNPN, CDR2 SVGIG (reference sequence). This CDR3 is 15 amino acids long. Trimming took 6 bases from V and 8 from J; bases not matched to a gene: 12. The TCR originated in a female donor in good health and CMV-seronegative. This chain uses TRBV30 with TRBJ2-1, with 11 bases identical to TRBD2. Specimen: PBMCs. The CDR3 DNA reads TGTGCCTGTTCTACTAGCGGGGGTGATGTATATGAGCAGTTCTTC. Amino acid sequence: CACSTSGGDVYEQFF.